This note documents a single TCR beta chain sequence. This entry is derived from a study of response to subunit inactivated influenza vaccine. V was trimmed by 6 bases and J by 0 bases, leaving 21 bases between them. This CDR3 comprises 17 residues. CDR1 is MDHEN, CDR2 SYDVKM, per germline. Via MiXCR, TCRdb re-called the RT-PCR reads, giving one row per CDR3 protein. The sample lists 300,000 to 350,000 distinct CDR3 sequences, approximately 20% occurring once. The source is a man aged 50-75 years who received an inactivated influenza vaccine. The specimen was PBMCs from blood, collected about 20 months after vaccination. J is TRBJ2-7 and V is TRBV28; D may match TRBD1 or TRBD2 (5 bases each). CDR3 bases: TGTGCCAGCAGCCTGTTTGGGGGAGCCGCAGTCTCCTACGAGCAGTACTTC. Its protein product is CASSLFGGAAVSYEQYF. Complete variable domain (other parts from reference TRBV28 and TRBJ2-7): DVKVTQSSRYLVKRTGEKVFLECVQDMDHENMFWYRQDPGLGLRLIYFSYDVKMKEKGDIPEGYSVSREKKERFSLILESASTNQTSMYLCASSLFGGAAVSYEQYFGPGTRLTVT.